The next 7 T cell receptor beta chains were all read from a single sample in a study of response to subunit inactivated influenza vaccine (dated by TCRdb to about 2018). Preparation of the library involved RT-PCR. The reads were generated on an Illumina HiSeq 2500. Using fastp trimming at Q25 and MiXCR clonotype assembly, TCRdb reanalyzed the public sequencing data and kept in-frame beta chains. Here each entry gathers all rows of one CDR3 protein and keeps the most common genes and DNA. For this sample the table gives roughly 520,000 distinct CDR3 sequences, of which over 25% were detected only once. The ten largest clonotypes hold around 1.8% of the sample. Sequenced here: CD4+ T cells sorted from PBMCs, sampled 5 days after vaccination. These TCRs come from a man aged 45-65 years who received an inactivated influenza vaccine. Donor details come from another sample of the same person, matched by shared clones.

The CDR3 loop reads CSAAGQGSTGELFF. DNA for the CDR3: TGCAGCGCCGCGGGACAGGGTAGTACCGGGGAGCTGTTTTTT. The chain employs TRBV29-1 and TRBJ2-2; the match to TRBD1 covers 9 bases. Germline CDR1 is SQVTM and CDR2 is ANQGSEA. CDR3 size: 14 residues. V dropped 7 bases and J dropped 5; count of bases not matched to a gene: 8.

This clonotype was recorded many times. The rearrangement joins TRBV20-1 to TRBJ2-1; unclear D gene. V was cut by 1 base and J by 6 bases, with 4 bases left in between. CDR3 size: 11 residues. CDR1 is DFQATT and CDR2 is SNEGSKA in the germline V gene (reference sequence). In DNA, the CDR3 is TGCAGTGCTAGAGTGGGCAATGAGCAGTTCTTC. Its protein product is CSARVGNEQFF.

This clonotype has more than one count but fewer than ten. V and J are TRBV7-8 and TRBJ2-1; the D gene could be TRBD1 or TRBD2 (6 bases each). The CDR3 sequence is 18 residues long. Germline CDR1 reads SGHVS; CDR2 reads FQNEAQ. V lost 4 bases and J lost 4, with 23 bases in between. This CDR3 is CASSYIGRRGENYNEQFF. The CDR3 nucleotides read TGTGCCAGCAGCTACATCGGACGGAGGGGGGAAAATTACAATGAGCAGTTCTTC.

The chain links TRBV29-1 to TRBJ2-1; D gene unclear. CDR1 is SQVTM, CDR2 ANQGSEA, per germline. Trimming took off 4 bases at V and 1 base at J, with 8 bases between the two ends. The CDR3 runs 13 residues. The CDR3, as DNA: TGCAGCGTTGTTTTCGGGTCCTACAATGAGCAGTTCTTC. It specifies CSVVFGSYNEQFF.

This clonotype has only a few counts. This chain uses TRBV6-2 or TRBV6-3 with TRBJ2-7; D is ambiguous. Germline CDR1 and CDR2: MNHEY and SVGEGT. The V gene lost 6 bases and the J gene lost 0 bases, with 6 bases spanning the gap. CDR3 length equals 12 residues. The CDR3 coding sequence is TGTGCCAGCAGACGTTCCTCCTACGAGCAGTACTTC. This gives the protein CASRRSSYEQYF.

This chain joins TRBV11-2 and TRBJ2-1, with 7 bases that match TRBD2. The V segment lost 5 bases and the J segment 2 bases; nucleotides outside the gene matches: 9. CDR1 is SGHAT, CDR2 FQNNGV, per germline. CDR3 size: 16 residues. The CDR3 region has the DNA TGTGCCAGCAGCCGGACTAGGAGCGGAACCTACAATGAGCAGTTCTTC. This gives the protein CASSRTRSGTYNEQFF.

The CDR3 bases are TGTGCCAGCAGTTACTCGAGGACACACTCCTACGAGCAGTACTTC. It translates to CASSYSRTHSYEQYF. The J gene is TRBJ2-7, the V gene TRBV6-5, with D perhaps TRBD1 (5 bases). The germline V gene encodes CDR1 MNHEY and CDR2 SVGAGI. The V and J ends lost 0 bases and 0 bases respectively, with 9 bases between them. This CDR3 has 15 residues.